This T cell receptor (beta chain) stems from a study of T cell repertoires in cytomegalovirus infection. Study-level information: CMV infection plus the matching HLA type was flagged by public TCR beta signatures.

TCRdb reanalysed the reads using MiXCR and keeps one entry per CDR3 protein. The sample has hundreds of thousands of distinct CDR3 sequences; about a third are singletons. About this clonotype: Antigen: not known.

Broader study findings: Clonotype analysis showed dominance of the ex vivo response by HLA-C-restricted CMV-specific TCR beta clonotypes.

This CDR3 region has 17 residues. Trimming took 4 bases from V and 10 from J, leaving 28 bases between them. Input material: PBMCs. The rearrangement links TRBV12-3 or TRBV12-4 to TRBJ1-2; D may be TRBD1 (6 bases). This TCR was recovered from a human donor in good health (CMV status not recorded). Some clones in this sample may be carry-over from other donors' samples. CDR3 amino acids: CASSYRPSGGLLRDYTF. For the CDR3, the DNA is TGTGCCAGCAGTTACAGGCCTTCGGGGGGCTTGTTGAGAGACTACACCTTC.